This T cell receptor beta chain was retrieved from a study of OX40 agonist ivuxolimab in advanced cancers. About the study: Dose-escalation patients' cancers were hepatocellular carcinoma, melanoma, renal cell or head and neck cancer. Study results and caveats: No antigen was identified for the clonally expanded peripheral T cells.

As regards this clone: Its antigen is undetermined.

This table comes from immunoSEQ multiplex PCR, and its TCRdb copy is limited to in-frame clones, with some not included. The sample has about 98,000 clones, around 88% seen once; the top ten hold 0.5%. CDR1 is SGHAT and CDR2 is FQNNGV in the germline V gene. CDR3 length: 16 residues. Trimming stripped 5 bases from V and 1 base from J, with 17 bases between. The receptor was derived from an adult with an advanced solid tumor such as melanoma, head and neck, liver or kidney cancer. The V call is TRBV11-2, the J call TRBJ1-1; D gene unclear. The material was CD4+ or CD8+ T cells sorted from blood, obtained in a trial of the OX40 agonist ivuxolimab. CDR3 nucleotides: TGTGCCAGCAGCCTCCCCGCCTCGGTATGGAACACTGAAGCTTTCTTT. Amino acids: CASSLPASVWNTEAFF.